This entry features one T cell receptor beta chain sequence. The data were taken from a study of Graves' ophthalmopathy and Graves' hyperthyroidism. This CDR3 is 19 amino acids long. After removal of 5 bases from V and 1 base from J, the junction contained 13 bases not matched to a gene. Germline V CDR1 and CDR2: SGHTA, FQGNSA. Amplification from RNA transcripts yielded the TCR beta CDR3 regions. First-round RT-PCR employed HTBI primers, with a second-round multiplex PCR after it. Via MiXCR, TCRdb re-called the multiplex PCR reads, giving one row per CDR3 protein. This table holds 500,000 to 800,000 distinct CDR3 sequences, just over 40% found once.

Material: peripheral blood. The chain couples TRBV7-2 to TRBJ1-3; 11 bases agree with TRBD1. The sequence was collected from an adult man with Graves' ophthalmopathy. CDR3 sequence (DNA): TGTGCCAGCAGCCCCGCCGGTTTAGGACAGGGGGCGTCTGGAAACACCATATATTTT. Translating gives CASSPAGLGQGASGNTIYF. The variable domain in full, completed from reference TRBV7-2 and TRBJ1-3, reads GAGVSQSPSNKVTEKGKDVELRCDPISGHTALYWYRQSLGQGLEFLIYFQGNSAPDKSGLPSDRFSAERTGGSVSTLTIQRTQQEDSAVYLCASSPAGLGQGASGNTIYFGEGSWLTVV.